This T cell receptor (beta chain) originates from a study of T-cell reconstitution after alpha-beta-depleted transplantation in children. The CDR3 runs 16 residues. In germline, CDR1 is MNHNS, CDR2 SASEGT. J was trimmed by 1 base and V by 4 bases; bases with no gene match: 8. Molecular barcoding with unique molecular identifiers was used for the TCRbeta library. TCRdb passed the PCR reads through MiXCR, listing each CDR3 protein once. Seen here are some 500,000 distinct CDR3 sequences, around 17% observed once, and the top ten hold less than 4%. Sequenced here: PBMCs from the stem cell graft donor, sampled from the stem cell graft. The chain uses TRBV6-1 and TRBJ2-7, with 9 nucleotides matching TRBD2. This TCR came from a human donor who donated a stem cell graft to a child with acute lymphoblastic leukemia. The CDR3 DNA reads TGTGCCAGCAGTGGAGAAGCGGGAGGTTTTTCCTACGAGCAGTACTTC. Protein: CASSGEAGGFSYEQYF.